This is a list of T cell receptor beta chains from one sample in a study of CD8 T cells in Susac syndrome. Each CDR3 protein gets one entry after TCRdb re-called the immunoSEQ multiplex PCR reads with MiXCR. Of 100,000 to 150,000 distinct CDR3 sequences in the sample, about 93% are singletons; the top ten hold roughly 0.087%. The specimen was CD4+ T cells from PBMCs. Receptors were obtained from a human donor in good health. Each CDR3 is given with its conserved first and last residue. D genes are given only for firm matches. Clone size is stated in some rows and not others, as once, few, many or a class when expanded.

J	D	size	V	CDR3	DNA
TRBJ1-3	.	once	TRBV30	CAWSVNDGNTIYF	TGTGCCTGGAGTGTAAATGATGGAAACACCATATATTTT
TRBJ1-1	.	.	TRBV6-6	CASITHPLLGGTEAFF	TGTGCCAGCATCACCCACCCCCTACTAGGGGGGACTGAAGCTTTCTTT
TRBJ2-1	.	.	TRBV10-3	CAISESGAGFGFF	TGTGCCATCAGTGAGTCCGGGGCGGGATTCGGGTTCTTC
TRBJ2-4	TRBD2	once	TRBV12-3/TRBV12-4	CASSAMTSGSGFVKNIQYF	TGTGCCAGCAGTGCAATGACTAGCGGGAGTGGATTTGTTAAAAACATTCAGTACTTC
TRBJ2-7	.	.	TRBV6-1	CASINRVTYEQYF	TGTGCCAGCATCAACAGGGTAACCTACGAGCAGTACTTC
TRBJ2-7	.	.	TRBV6-2/TRBV6-3	CASRNEGAPYEQYF	TGTGCCAGTCGTAACGAGGGAGCGCCCTACGAGCAGTACTTC
TRBJ2-7	.	.	TRBV6-1	CASSEPRTAREQYF	TGTGCCAGCAGCGAACCGAGAACGGCTAGGGAGCAGTACTTC
TRBJ2-7	TRBD1	.	TRBV6-1	CASSEGTGTGGYEQYF	TGTGCCAGCAGTGAAGGTACCGGGACAGGGGGCTACGAGCAGTACTTC
TRBJ2-5	.	.	TRBV20-1	CSARDPNSQETQYF	TGCAGTGCTAGAGATCCGAACAGTCAAGAGACCCAGTACTTC
TRBJ2-1	TRBD2	.	TRBV7-2	CASSLARGGEQFF	TGTGCCAGCAGCTTAGCGCGGGGGGGTGAGCAGTTCTTC
TRBJ2-2	TRBD1	once	TRBV27	CASSPHTGARTGELFF	TGTGCCAGCAGTCCCCATACAGGGGCTCGCACCGGGGAGCTGTTTTTT
TRBJ2-4	TRBD2	.	TRBV20-1	CSARESASGRSSFLAKNIQYF	TGCAGTGCTAGAGAATCGGCTAGCGGGAGGTCGAGCTTTCTAGCCAAAAACATTCAGTACTTC
TRBJ2-1	TRBD2	.	TRBV29-1	CSASGSSYNEQFF	TGCAGTGCTAGCGGGAGCTCCTACAATGAGCAGTTCTTC
TRBJ2-7	TRBD1	.	TRBV5-1	CASTRDRGYEQYF	TGCGCCAGCACCCGGGACAGGGGCTACGAGCAGTACTTC
TRBJ1-1	TRBD1	.	TRBV7-2	CASSPGVDRERLF	TGTGCCAGCAGCCCAGGCGTGGACAGGGAGCGTCTCTTT
TRBJ1-1	TRBD1	.	TRBV10-3	CAINQGENTEAFF	TGTGCCATCAACCAGGGGGAGAACACTGAAGCTTTCTTT
TRBJ1-2	.	.	TRBV7-2	CASSLLSGAGYTF	TGTGCCAGCAGCTTACTGTCGGGAGCTGGCTACACCTTC
TRBJ1-2	.	.	TRBV13	CASSLVRQGSSTNYGYTF	TGTGCCAGCAGCTTAGTAAGGCAGGGAAGTTCGACTAACTATGGCTACACCTTC
TRBJ2-1	.	.	TRBV5-1	CASSPNTISVVEQFF	TGCGCCAGCAGCCCAAATACAATTAGTGTCGTCGAGCAGTTCTTC
TRBJ2-5	TRBD2	.	TRBV20-1	CSGLAGTQETQYF	TGCAGTGGATTAGCGGGGACACAAGAGACCCAGTACTTC
TRBJ1-2	TRBD1	.	TRBV14	CASSPDRGRYGYTF	TGTGCCAGCAGCCCAGACAGGGGGAGGTATGGCTACACCTTC
TRBJ2-1	.	.	TRBV5-1	CASSLAGLAEQFF	TGCGCCAGCAGCTTGGCCGGGCTAGCGGAGCAGTTCTTC
TRBJ2-7	TRBD1	.	TRBV5-1	CASSLDHYRGPEQYF	TGCGCCAGCAGCTTGGACCACTACAGGGGGCCCGAGCAGTACTTC
TRBJ1-1	TRBD1	.	TRBV6-1	CASSPQGVGEAFF	TGTGCCAGCAGCCCCCAGGGGGTCGGGGAAGCTTTCTTT
TRBJ1-2	.	.	TRBV6-5	CASSYQLTDYGYTF	TGTGCCAGCAGTTACCAACTGACCGACTATGGCTACACCTTC
TRBJ1-2	.	.	TRBV20-1	CSAASETDFYGYTF	TGCAGTGCTGCCTCGGAGACCGACTTTTATGGCTACACCTTC
TRBJ1-1	.	.	TRBV20-1	CSARDWAMNTEAFF	TGCAGTGCTAGAGACTGGGCCATGAACACTGAAGCTTTCTTT
TRBJ2-1	.	.	TRBV11-2	CASSLDPGNVLFF	TGTGCCAGCAGCTTAGATCCAGGGAACGTGCTGTTCTTC
TRBJ2-7	TRBD1	.	TRBV7-9	CASSLTQGANEQYF	TGTGCCAGCAGCTTAACACAGGGGGCGAACGAGCAGTACTTC
TRBJ2-7	.	.	TRBV7-7	CASSPNKDGNYEQYF	TGTGCCAGCAGCCCTAATAAGGACGGAAACTACGAGCAGTACTTC
TRBJ2-7	.	.	TRBV5-1	CASSLQDQYEQYF	TGCGCCAGCAGCTTACAGGATCAATACGAGCAGTACTTC
TRBJ1-1	.	.	TRBV6-2/TRBV6-3	CASLSPGLRTEAFF	TGTGCCAGTTTATCACCGGGGTTACGCACTGAAGCTTTCTTT
TRBJ2-5	.	.	TRBV6-2/TRBV6-3	CASSYSMGDGESKETQYF	TGTGCCAGCAGTTACTCGATGGGGGATGGGGAGTCCAAAGAGACCCAGTACTTC
TRBJ1-2	TRBD1	.	TRBV30	CAWIPLPGTGGFGYTF	TGTGCCTGGATTCCGTTACCCGGGACAGGGGGATTTGGCTACACCTTC
TRBJ1-2	TRBD1	.	TRBV20-1	CSAGDRTNGYTF	TGCAGTGCCGGGGACAGAACGAATGGCTACACCTTC
TRBJ2-3	TRBD2	.	TRBV19	CASSPYSGRGRDTQYF	TGTGCCAGTAGCCCCTATAGCGGGAGAGGTAGAGATACGCAGTATTTT
TRBJ2-7	.	.	TRBV20-1	CSARPPGAGYEQYF	TGCAGTGCTAGACCCCCCGGGGCGGGCTACGAGCAGTACTTC
TRBJ2-2	TRBD2	.	TRBV4-2	CASSRDGLAAGELFF	TGTGCCAGCAGCCGAGACGGACTAGCGGCCGGGGAGCTGTTTTTT